These 21 T cell receptor beta chains were sequenced from one sample in a study of T-cell reconstitution after alpha-beta-depleted transplantation in children. Preparation of the TCRbeta library involved a method that used unique molecular identifiers. MiXCR was run by TCRdb on the PCR reads, yielding one entry per CDR3 protein. The data show about 830,000 distinct CDR3 sequences, roughly 15% seen once. Source: PBMCs, mostly from graft donor cells, taken 360 days after TCRalphabeta/CD19-depleted stem cell transplant. The receptors come from a male patient younger than 18 who had a stem cell transplant for acute lymphoblastic leukemia, so the T cells may come from the graft donor.

J is TRBJ2-6 and V is TRBV15, with D maybe TRBD2 (5 bases). The V end was cut by 1 base, the J end by 0 bases, with 10 bases between. CDR1 and CDR2 (germline): LNHNV, YYDKDF (reference sequence). CDR3 size: 17 residues. The CDR3 sequence: CATSRGGWTSGANVLTF. The CDR3 DNA sequence: TGTGCCACCAGCAGAGGCGGGTGGACCTCTGGGGCCAACGTCCTGACTTTC.

The V and J genes are TRBV6-1 and TRBJ2-3, with D possibly TRBD2 on 6 matching bases. Trimming cost V 4 bases and J 0 bases, with 17 bases left between them. CDR3 length: 17 residues. CDR1 MNHNS and CDR2 SASEGT come from the germline V gene. The CDR3 spells CASSAAGTLVSTDTQYF. The DNA of the CDR3 is TGTGCCAGCAGTGCCGCCGGGACTCTAGTGAGCACAGATACGCAGTATTTT.

V gene TRBV9 combines with J gene TRBJ2-5; no definite D call. V was cut by 0 bases and J by 1 base, with 13 bases left in between. Looked up from germline, CDR1 is SGDLS and CDR2 is YYNGEE. This CDR3 region has 16 residues. The CDR3 region has the DNA TGTGCCAGCAGCGTAGCCTCCAGAAACGTCCAAGAGACCCAGTACTTC. This encodes CASSVASRNVQETQYF.

Only a few counts were recorded for this clonotype. The chain employs TRBV27 and TRBJ2-7, with TRBD2 identical over 8 bases. The CDR3 runs to 17 residues. Germline values: CDR1 MNHEY, CDR2 SMNVEV (reference sequence). Germline trimming cut 5 bases from V and 4 bases from J; bases unmatched to any gene: 16. CDR3 bases: TGTGCCAGCAGTCTGAGCGGGAGAGGGAGACTGTATTACGAGCAGTACTTC. Its translation: CASSLSGRGRLYYEQYF.

This clonotype was found a few times. The J gene is TRBJ1-2, the V gene TRBV12-3 or TRBV12-4; tentative D call: TRBD1 (6 bases). The V end was cut by 3 bases, the J end by 8 bases, with 13 bases between. The CDR3 sequence is 13 residues long. This CDR3 reads CASSFAGAGGYTF. In DNA form, the CDR3 reads TGTGCCAGCAGTTTCGCAGGGGCGGGGGGCTACACCTTC.

The V call is TRBV11-2, the J call TRBJ2-5; possible D gene TRBD2, 5 bases. The CDR3 has 14 residues. Trimming took off 5 bases at V and 5 bases at J, with 15 bases between the two ends. Germline CDR1 SGHAT, CDR2 FQNNGV. In nucleotides, the CDR3 is TGTGCCAGCAGCCAAGGACTGGGGTGGGAGACCCAGTACTTC. It is translated as CASSQGLGWETQYF.

This clonotype was observed a few times. This chain links TRBV5-1 with TRBJ1-2; D unresolved. The V and J ends lost 0 bases and 8 bases respectively, with 20 bases between them. CDR1 and CDR2 (germline): SGHRS, YFSETQ. The CDR3 sequence is 16 residues long. The CDR3 DNA sequence: TGCGCCAGCAGCTTGGAGGTGGGCAGTCCCATATCGGGCTACACCTTC. As protein: CASSLEVGSPISGYTF.

The chain couples TRBV7-2 to TRBJ2-7, with 7 nucleotides matching TRBD2. The V and J ends lost 5 bases and 9 bases, in that order; junction bases with no gene match: 19. The CDR3 is 16 residues long. Germline CDR1 reads SGHTA; CDR2 reads FQGNSA. The CDR3 protein is CASSVGWRERLPGQYF. For the CDR3, the DNA is TGTGCCAGCAGCGTGGGATGGCGGGAGAGGCTTCCGGGGCAGTACTTC. The variable domain in full, completed from reference TRBV7-2 and TRBJ2-7, reads GAGVSQSPSNKVTEKGKDVELRCDPISGHTALYWYRQSLGQGLEFLIYFQGNSAPDKSGLPSDRFSAERTGGSVSTLTIQRTQQEDSAVYLCASSVGWRERLPGQYFGPGTRLTVT.

The genes are TRBV2 and TRBJ2-1, with D possibly being TRBD2 (5 bases). CDR1 is SNHLY, CDR2 FYNNEI, per germline. The CDR3 spans 13 residues. Trimming removed 6 bases from V and 6 bases from J, with 12 bases in between. In DNA, the CDR3 is TGTGCCAGCAGGGCCACTAGTACCAATGAGCAGTTCTTC. It is translated as CASRATSTNEQFF.

This chain links TRBV29-1 with TRBJ2-1, with TRBD2 identical over 8 bases. The germline CDR1 and CDR2 sequences are SQVTM and ANQGSEA. J was trimmed by 2 bases and V by 7 bases; bases with no gene match: 10. This CDR3 is 15 amino acids long. The CDR3 region is CSAQPAGEAYNEQFF. CDR3 nucleotides: TGCAGCGCCCAGCCAGCGGGAGAGGCCTACAATGAGCAGTTCTTC.

In this sample, this clonotype turned up a few times. V is TRBV6-5 and J is TRBJ2-2; D not resolved. There are 16 residues in the CDR3. Germline V lookup: CDR1 MNHEY, CDR2 SVGAGI. V was clipped by 2 bases and J by 7 bases, with 17 bases between them. The CDR3 here is CASSYGSSAVSGELFF. The CDR3 bases are TGTGCCAGCAGTTACGGTAGTTCCGCAGTGAGCGGGGAGCTGTTTTTT.

V gene TRBV25-1 combines with J gene TRBJ2-2; D unclear. The CDR3 contains 12 residues. Deletions cut 7 bases from V and 5 bases from J, with 8 bases between. From germline, CDR1 is MGHDK and CDR2 SYGVNS. Here the CDR3 DNA reads TGTGCCAGCAACCGAGAGACCGGGGAGCTGTTTTTT. Amino acids: CASNRETGELFF.

This clonotype has a handful of counts. The rearrangement uses TRBV20-1 and TRBJ2-7, with D uncertain. The germline V gene has CDR1 DFQATT and CDR2 SNEGSKA (reference sequence). CDR3 length: 15 residues. Trimming shortened V by 0 bases and J by 2 bases, and 14 bases separated the two germline ends. CDR3 sequence: CSARDPPSGTYEQYF. In nucleotides, the CDR3 is TGCAGTGCTAGAGATCCCCCTTCAGGCACCTACGAGCAGTACTTC.

This sequence joins TRBV18 and TRBJ2-2; D uncertain. Germline-derived CDR1 and CDR2 are KGHSH and LQKENI. The V end was cut by 3 bases, the J end by 2 bases, with 7 bases between. The CDR3 is made up of 14 amino acids. This CDR3 is CASSPDHNTGELFF. The CDR3 bases are TGTGCCAGCTCACCGGACCACAACACCGGGGAGCTGTTTTTT.

The chain has TRBV29-1 and TRBJ2-1; D is undetermined. Per the germline V gene, CDR1 is SQVTM and CDR2 is ANQGSEA. CDR3 length: 12 residues. Deletions cut 7 bases from V and 9 bases from J, with 16 bases between. CDR3: CSASVSTSEQFF. As DNA, the CDR3 is TGCAGCGCCTCCGTTTCGACAAGTGAGCAGTTCTTC.

The chain recombines TRBV5-1 with TRBJ2-6; D remains unclear. CDR1 is SGHRS and CDR2 is YFSETQ in the germline V gene. V lost 1 base, J lost 8 bases, and 4 bases lay in between. This CDR3 is 12 amino acids long. DNA for the CDR3: TGCGCCAGCAGCTTGTCGTCCAACGTCCTGACTTTC. Amino acid sequence: CASSLSSNVLTF. The full variable domain, its missing parts supplied by reference TRBV5-1 and TRBJ2-6, is KAGVTQTPRYLIKTRGQQVTLSCSPISGHRSVSWYQQTPGQGLQFLFEYFSETQRNKGNFPGRFSGRQFSNSRSEMNVSTLELGDSALYLCASSLSSNVLTFGAGSRLTVL.

The CDR3: CASSTEGGEQFF. Here the CDR3 DNA reads TGTGCCAGCAGTACCGAGGGCGGTGAGCAGTTCTTC. The chain has TRBV2 and TRBJ2-1, with D tentatively TRBD2 (5 bases). CDR1 SNHLY and CDR2 FYNNEI come from the germline V gene. This CDR3 contains 12 residues. V lost 5 bases and J 9 bases, leaving 11 bases between the germline ends.

CDR3 in DNA: TGTGCCAGCAGCCGGGAGGCCGGCTACAATGAGCAGTTCTTC. This codes for CASSREAGYNEQFF. This chain uses TRBV2 with TRBJ2-1, with 7 bases matching TRBD2. The junction had 5 bases not matched to a gene; V was cut back by 6 bases and J by 3 bases. In germline, CDR1 is SNHLY, CDR2 FYNNEI. The length of the CDR3 is 14 residues.

The sample holds a few counts of this clonotype. The gene calls are TRBV21-1 and TRBJ2-7. TRBV21-1 is deemed a pseudogene. The CDR3 covers 14 residues. The CDR3 is CATNSPGASYEQYF. The CDR3 nucleotides read TGTGCCACCAATTCACCAGGGGCATCCTACGAGCAGTACTTC.

This clonotype occurred a few times. V is TRBV12-3 or TRBV12-4 and J is TRBJ2-5; TRBD2 agrees at 7 bases. V gave up 5 bases and J gave up 5 bases; unmatched junction bases: 11. This CDR3 is built from 15 residues. The CDR3 sequence is CASSPLRGRVETQYF. CDR3 sequence (DNA): TGTGCCAGCAGTCCTCTACGCGGGAGAGTGGAGACCCAGTACTTC.

The genes are TRBV29-1 and TRBJ1-2; 7 bases map to TRBD1. Losses at the gene ends were 7 bases for V and 2 bases for J; bases not matched to a gene: 4. CDR3 length equals 12 residues. Germline V gene lookup returns CDR1 SQVTM and CDR2 ANQGSEA. CDR3: CSAWDSNYGYTF. Written as DNA, the CDR3 is TGCAGCGCTTGGGACAGCAACTATGGCTACACCTTC.